This T cell receptor (beta chain) was found in a study of CD8+ T cells in alopecia areata. About the research overall: A 6-month off-drug phase came after tofacitinib, which had lasted 6 to 18 months. Broader study findings: Under tofacitinib, numerous expanded lesional clonotypes remained detectable in scalp and blood.

Following RNA extraction, reverse transcription yielded cDNA that acted as the sequencing template. Some clones are missing from TCRdb's copy, which holds only in-frame ones; the method was immunoSEQ multiplex PCR. This sample carries some 120,000 clones, 50% to 75% of them seen once, and the ten largest clones take roughly an eighth. Sample treatment: oral pan-JAK inhibitor, 5-10 mg twice daily. Patients with alopecia areata provided lesional scalp punch biopsies as well as peripheral blood. Points on this clone: Antigen unknown.

Sequenced material: CD8+ T cells sorted from blood, taken at week 24, from a patient treated with tofacitinib. The source is a human donor with alopecia areata.

CDR3 nucleotides: TGTGCCAGCAGCCCAGGGTCTGTTGAGACCCAGTACTTC. As protein: CASSPGSVETQYF. The J gene is TRBJ2-5, the V gene TRBV9; possibly TRBD1 for D (5 bases). V shed 4 bases and J shed 5 bases, with 12 bases lying between them. The CDR3 spans 13 residues. The germline gives CDR1 SGDLS, CDR2 YYNGEE.